This section outlines one T cell receptor beta chain sequence together with its context. The data stem from a study of preoperative IRX-2 immunotherapy in early breast cancer. V shed 4 bases and J shed 8 bases, with 10 bases lying between them. From germline, CDR1 is MDHEN and CDR2 SYDVKM. CDR3 length equals 12 residues. Treatment noted: preoperative locoregional IRX-2 cytokine immunotherapy. This phase Ib study tested locoregional IRX-2 cytokine immunotherapy given before surgery. Libraries were prepared by immunoSEQ multiplex PCR; TCRdb keeps only in-frame clonotypes and omits some of them. Of around 62,000 clones listed, around 94% are singletons.

This sequence was found in a human donor with breast cancer. Sampling was conducted from a patient treated with IRX-2 immunotherapy. The V gene is TRBV28, the J gene TRBJ2-3; tentatively, D is TRBD2 (5 bases). The CDR3 is CASSSSGGTQYF. The DNA for the CDR3 is TGTGCCAGCAGTTCCTCAGGAGGTACGCAGTATTTT.